These T cell receptor beta chains were read from a single sample in a study of T cell responses to AZD1222 COVID-19 vaccine. The repertoire was sequenced with immunoSEQ multiplex PCR; TCRdb's copy has only in-frame clones and lacks some. The sample consists of about 130,000 clones, approximately 94% of them appearing once. Sample: peripheral blood, taken on day 0 of AZD1222 vaccination. These receptors all come from an adult in good health. Each CDR3 is given with its conserved first and last residue. Fields, in order: J gene, D gene, V gene, clone size, CDR3 DNA, CDR3 protein. A D gene is named only where the DNA matches it firmly. Expanded clones get a size class; other rows say once, few or many, or leave the size out.

TRBJ1-6 | TRBD1 | TRBV27 | . | TGTGCCAGCAGCGGACAGGGAAATTCACCCCTCCACTTT | CASSGQGNSPLHF
TRBJ2-7 | . | TRBV25-1 | . | TGTGCCAGCACCGAGGGGTTCCGGGGGGCCCCTGGACAGCAGTACTTC | CASTEGFRGAPGQQYF
TRBJ1-3 | . | TRBV7-3 | . | TGTGCCAGCAGCTCACAGCCTTTGGAGGTTGGAAACACCATATATTTT | CASSSQPLEVGNTIYF
TRBJ1-2 | . | TRBV5-1 | . | TGCGCCAGCAGCGACCCGGGGGCCCCCTATGGCTACACCTTC | CASSDPGAPYGYTF
TRBJ2-6 | . | TRBV4-3 | . | TGCGCCAGCAGCCAAGGAGAAGGGCACGGGGCCAACGTCCTGACTTTC | CASSQGEGHGANVLTF
TRBJ2-7 | . | TRBV19 | . | TGTGCCAGTAGTATTTGGGTTTCGACGCCCTACGAGCAGTACTTC | CASSIWVSTPYEQYF
TRBJ1-4 | TRBD1 | TRBV27 | . | TGTGCCAGCAGTTCCGGGACGCCCAGGGGGGAAAAACTGTTTTTT | CASSSGTPRGEKLFF
TRBJ1-4 | . | TRBV5-6 | . | TGTGCCAGCAGCTTGGAGAGGGAGAAAAAACTGTTTTTT | CASSLEREKKLFF
TRBJ2-1 | TRBD2 | TRBV19 | . | TGTGCCAGTAGCGCAACTAGCGGGGGACCAAATGAGCAGTTCTTC | CASSATSGGPNEQFF
TRBJ1-1 | . | TRBV18 | once | TGTGCCAGCTCACCAGGGATAGGTATTGAAGCTTTCTTT | CASSPGIGIEAFF
TRBJ2-7 | . | TRBV12-3/TRBV12-4 | . | TGTGCCAGCAGTTTTCAGGGGAGCTACGAGCAGTACTTC | CASSFQGSYEQYF
TRBJ1-4 | . | TRBV7-9 | . | TGTGCCAGCAGCTTTTGGGGGACTAATGAAAAACTGTTTTTT | CASSFWGTNEKLFF
TRBJ2-3 | TRBD1 | TRBV28 | . | TGTGCCAGCAGTTTAACAGGGGGCGGATCAGATACGCAGTATTTT | CASSLTGGGSDTQYF
TRBJ1-6 | TRBD1 | TRBV19 | . | TGTGCCAGTCACAACACCGGGACAGGGCTCAATTCACCCCTCCACTTT | CASHNTGTGLNSPLHF
TRBJ1-5 | . | TRBV19 | . | TGTGCCAGTAGTATAGATCAAAGCGGGCCCCAGCATTTT | CASSIDQSGPQHF
TRBJ2-1 | TRBD2 | TRBV9 | . | TGTGCCAGCAGCGTAGAGGCTAGCGGGGGAACTAATGAGCAGTTCTTC | CASSVEASGGTNEQFF
TRBJ1-4 | . | TRBV30 | once | TGTGCCTGGAGTGTAGCAGGATCTCGAGGGAAACTGTTTTTT | CAWSVAGSRGKLFF
TRBJ2-3 | TRBD2 | TRBV9 | . | TGTGCCAGCAGCGTAGGGGGTAGCGGGGTCCCCGGTACGCAGTATTTT | CASSVGGSGVPGTQYF
TRBJ1-1 | . | TRBV6-2/TRBV6-3 | . | TGTGCCAGCAGTTACCCCACAGGGACCGAAGCTTTCTTT | CASSYPTGTEAFF
TRBJ1-3 | . | TRBV5-1 | once | TGCGCCAGCAGCTTTACGACCTCTGGAAACACCATATATTTT | CASSFTTSGNTIYF
TRBJ2-3 | TRBD1 | TRBV2 | . | TGTGCCAGCAAAGGGGGCGCGGCCGACACAGATACGCAGTATTTT | CASKGGAADTDTQYF
TRBJ1-4 | TRBD1 | TRBV2 | . | TGTGCCAGCAGACAAGATGCAGGGGGCTATGAAAAACTGTTTTTT | CASRQDAGGYEKLFF
TRBJ2-2 | . | TRBV7-6 | once | TGTGCCAGCAGCTTATACGGCAGGGAATCGGCCGGGGAGCTGTTTTTT | CASSLYGRESAGELFF
TRBJ2-7 | TRBD2 | TRBV4-1 | . | TGCGCCAGCGGTACTAGCGTTGCCTACGAGCAGTACTTC | CASGTSVAYEQYF
TRBJ1-1 | . | TRBV5-1 | once | TGCGCCAGCAGTTCACAGGGGAACACTGAAGCTTTCTTT | CASSSQGNTEAFF
TRBJ1-1 | . | TRBV6-5 | . | TGTGCCAGCAGTATGGGGGAGGAAGCTTTCTTT | CASSMGEEAFF
TRBJ1-6 | . | TRBV30 | . | TGTGCCTGGAGTGTCGGGGGTCTCCTTAGGGATAATTCACCCCTCCACTTT | CAWSVGGLLRDNSPLHF
TRBJ1-1 | . | TRBV6-2/TRBV6-3 | . | TGTGCCAGCAGTTCAGGCACTGAAGCTTTCTTT | CASSSGTEAFF
TRBJ1-2 | TRBD1 | TRBV7-9 | . | TGTGCCAGCAGCTTAATACAGGGGGACTATGGCTACACCTTC | CASSLIQGDYGYTF
TRBJ2-3 | . | TRBV7-9 | . | TGTGCCAGCAGCCGTATCACAGATACGCAGTATTTT | CASSRITDTQYF
TRBJ2-7 | TRBD1 | TRBV29-1 | . | TGCAGCGTTGAAGATTCCGGGACAGGTATTTACGAGCAGTACTTC | CSVEDSGTGIYEQYF
TRBJ1-2 | . | TRBV15 | once | TGTGCCACCAGCAGAGCCACGGGGGGTAACTATGGCTACACCTTC | CATSRATGGNYGYTF
TRBJ1-5 | . | TRBV6-2/TRBV6-3 | . | TGTGCCAGCAGTTATGACAGGACCTATCAGCCCCAGCATTTT | CASSYDRTYQPQHF
TRBJ1-6 | . | TRBV5-1 | . | TGCGCCAGCAGCTTGGGCCAGGACGATTCACCCCTCCACTTT | CASSLGQDDSPLHF
TRBJ1-6 | TRBD1 | TRBV3-1/TRBV3-2 | . | TGTGCCAGCAGCCACCGGGTCGGACAGGGCGCTAATTCACCCCTCCACTTT | CASSHRVGQGANSPLHF
TRBJ1-2 | . | TRBV5-1 | . | TGCGCCAGCAGCTTGCAGGGTGACTATGGCTACACCTTC | CASSLQGDYGYTF
TRBJ1-2 | . | TRBV5-6 | . | TGTGCCAGCAGCTGGGCAGGGAGTGGCTACACCTTC | CASSWAGSGYTF
TRBJ1-5 | . | TRBV19 | once | TGTGCCACCTCGGAGGGCTATAGCAATCAGCCCCAGCATTTT | CATSEGYSNQPQHF
TRBJ1-2 | . | TRBV18 | . | TGTGCCAGCTCACCCGGGCGGGAAGCTAACTATGGCTACACCTTC | CASSPGREANYGYTF
TRBJ2-3 | TRBD2 | TRBV9 | . | TGTGCCAGCAGCCGTGGACTAGCGGCAACCACAGATACGCAGTATTTT | CASSRGLAATTDTQYF
TRBJ2-3 | TRBD2 | TRBV7-9 | . | TGTGCCAGCAGCTCGACCGGGACTAGTATATATACGCAGTATTTT | CASSSTGTSIYTQYF
TRBJ1-2 | TRBD1 | TRBV6-5 | . | TGTGCCAGCAGACGCCGGACAGGGGGTGGCTACACCTTC | CASRRRTGGGYTF
TRBJ1-6 | TRBD1 | TRBV7-6 | once | TGTGCCAGCAGCCCCCGGGACAGGGGTGTTTCACCCCTCCACTTT | CASSPRDRGVSPLHF
TRBJ1-2 | . | TRBV2 | . | TGTGCCAGCAGTGATTTAGAGGGAGTCTATGGCTACACCTTC | CASSDLEGVYGYTF
TRBJ2-3 | . | TRBV19 | . | TGTGCCAGTAGCCCCTATAGGTTTCGCCAGGGTGGCGATACGCAGTATTTT | CASSPYRFRQGGDTQYF
TRBJ1-1 | . | TRBV27 | . | TGTGCCAGCAGTTTATCTAGATCATGGGGGCAGGGGAGTGGAGACGCTTTCTTT | CASSLSRSWGQGSGDAFF
TRBJ1-2 | . | TRBV15 | . | TGTGCCACCAGTGAAAGGGGAAACTATGGCTACACCTTC | CATSERGNYGYTF
TRBJ2-5 | . | TRBV7-2 | once | TGTGCCAGCAGCTTAGAGACCCAGTACTTC | CASSLETQYF
TRBJ2-7 | TRBD2 | TRBV5-4 | . | TGTGCCAGCAGCCCGGATCCCGGGGGGTCAACCTACGAGCAGTACTTC | CASSPDPGGSTYEQYF